Shown below are 4 T cell receptor beta chains from a single sample sequenced in a study of control samples from healthy donors and cancer patients. Sequenced by immunoSEQ multiplex PCR; TCRdb stores in-frame clones only, minus some. The sample consists of roughly 90,000 clones, roughly 82% of them appearing once. The sample comprised blood. The source of these receptors is a woman in her sixties in good health.

The chain is built from TRBV5-1 and TRBJ1-4; 8 bases map to TRBD1. V was clipped by 4 bases and J by 8 bases; unmatched bases: 7. Germline CDR1 reads SGHRS; CDR2 reads YFSETQ. The CDR3 is 14 residues long. The CDR3 is CASSPGQGVEKLFF. Here the CDR3 DNA reads TGCGCCAGCAGCCCCGGACAGGGAGTGGAAAAACTGTTTTTT.

The chain carries TRBV18 and TRBJ1-6, with D perhaps TRBD1 (5 bases). This CDR3 is built from 17 residues. V was clipped by 0 bases and J by 0 bases, with 9 bases between them. CDR1 is KGHSH and CDR2 is LQKENI in the germline V gene. Written as DNA, the CDR3 is TGTGCCAGCTCACCACCGATAGGGACCTCCTATAATTCACCCCTCCACTTT. Its protein is CASSPPIGTSYNSPLHF.

DNA of the CDR3: TGTGCCAGCAGCTCGACTAGCGGGTACCAAGAGACCCAGTACTTC. Protein sequence: CASSSTSGYQETQYF. The genes are TRBV7-6 and TRBJ2-5, with 10 bases matching TRBD2. The CDR3 extends over 15 amino acids. Germline V gene lookup returns CDR1 SGHVS and CDR2 FNYEAQ. With V trimmed by 4 bases and J by 0 bases, 2 bases remained unmatched.

This chain uses TRBV27 with TRBJ2-3, with TRBD2 matching over 14 bases. The CDR3 runs to 20 residues. Trimming took 6 bases from V and 6 from J; bases not matched to a gene: 20. Germline V lookup: CDR1 MNHEY, CDR2 SMNVEV (reference sequence). CDR3 loop: CASSLRGGTSGSVLLDTQYF. As DNA, the CDR3 is TGTGCCAGCAGCCTCCGGGGGGGGACTAGCGGGAGCGTTCTCCTGGATACGCAGTATTTT.